One and the same sample provided the 10 T cell receptor beta chains below, sequenced in a study of T cell changes during pregnancy in multiple sclerosis. Clones were sequenced by immunoSEQ multiplex PCR, and TCRdb holds only the in-frame ones, with some missing. The sample lists tens of thousands of clones, approximately 92% occurring once. Sequenced material: CD4+ T cells from peripheral blood mononuclear cells, taken in the second trimester of pregnancy. Receptors were obtained from a female donor in good health, enrolled as a control in a pregnancy study.

As DNA, the CDR3 is TGTGCCACCCAGGGACAGGGGAACACCGGGGAGCTGTTTTTT. It yields the protein CATQGQGNTGELFF. This rearrangement joins TRBV28 to TRBJ2-2, with 9 bases aligning to TRBD1. V shed 10 bases and J 1 base; nucleotides not matched to a gene: 4. CDR3 size: 14 residues. Germline loops: CDR1 MDHEN, CDR2 SYDVKM.

V is TRBV2 and J is TRBJ1-1; D is ambiguous. Looked up from germline, CDR1 is SNHLY and CDR2 is FYNNEI. The CDR3 is made up of 13 amino acids. Trimming removed 4 bases at V and 5 bases at J, with 11 bases between. The CDR3 DNA is TGTGCCAGCAGTGCTAATGGAGCGACTGAAGCTTTCTTT. Its protein product is CASSANGATEAFF.

This chain connects TRBV7-3 to TRBJ2-1; TRBD2 aligns across 8 bases. Germline CDR1 is SGHTA and CDR2 is FQGTGA. The CDR3 totals 15 residues. Trimming removed 5 bases from V and 8 bases from J; junction bases left unmatched: 11. The CDR3 region is CASSISPGLGYEQFF. CDR3 DNA: TGTGCCAGCAGCATCTCTCCGGGACTAGGCTATGAGCAGTTCTTC.

This chain links TRBV6-5 with TRBJ1-5; perhaps TRBD1 as D (6 bases). CDR1 and CDR2 (germline): MNHEY, SVGAGI. The CDR3 covers 13 residues. Trimming left V 11 bases short and J 2 bases short, with 13 bases between. Written as DNA, the CDR3 is TGTGCCGCTAGGGGGTCGGGCAATCAGCCCCAGCATTTT. It specifies CAARGSGNQPQHF.

The chain uses TRBV5-8 and TRBJ2-7, with 7 bases fitting TRBD1. The CDR3 is 12 residues long. The V gene's germline CDR1 is SGHTS and CDR2 YDEGEE. With 4 bases clipped from V and 3 bases from J, the junction kept 1 base outside the gene matches. This CDR3 is CASSGDSYEQYF. The CDR3 DNA reads TGTGCCAGCAGCGGGGACAGCTACGAGCAGTACTTC.

CDR3 DNA sequence: TGCGCCAGCAGGCCGACAGGACTTCGAAGCTATGGCTACACCTTC. Translation: CASRPTGLRSYGYTF. The chain carries TRBV5-1 and TRBJ1-2, with D perhaps matching TRBD1 (6 bases). Germline CDR1 and CDR2: SGHRS and YFSETQ. V was trimmed by 5 bases and J by 4 bases, leaving 18 bases between them. The CDR3 spans 15 residues.

The chain is built from TRBV6-5 and TRBJ1-4; 9 bases are a match to TRBD1. The CDR3 has 16 amino acids. CDR1 is MNHEY, CDR2 SVGAGI, per germline. The J segment lost 3 bases and the V segment lost 1 base, leaving 3 bases of the junction unmatched. This chain's CDR3 is CASSYLQGASNEKLFF. The DNA of the CDR3 is TGTGCCAGCAGTTACTTACAGGGGGCGTCTAATGAAAAACTGTTTTTT.

The V and J genes are TRBV7-6 and TRBJ2-5; TRBD1 matches 9 bases. With 4 bases clipped from V and 4 bases from J, the junction kept 7 bases outside the gene matches. Germline CDR1 reads SGHVS; CDR2 reads FNYEAQ. The CDR3 length is 15 residues. The CDR3 loop is CASSWDRAPGETQYF. The CDR3 region has the DNA TGTGCCAGCAGCTGGGACAGGGCCCCAGGAGAGACCCAGTACTTC.

The V call is TRBV5-1, the J call TRBJ2-3; D not resolved. The V and J ends lost 4 bases and 2 bases respectively, with 5 bases between them. The CDR3 totals 12 residues. Germline V gives CDR1 SGHRS, CDR2 YFSETQ. The DNA of the CDR3 is TGCGCCAGCAGCCCCAACACAGATACGCAGTATTTT. Protein: CASSPNTDTQYF.

Written as DNA, the CDR3 is TGTGCGGTGGGGGCAGGGCGAACCTACGAGCAGTACTTC. The encoded protein is CAVGAGRTYEQYF. The J gene is TRBJ2-7, the V gene TRBV7-8; D is perhaps TRBD1 (6 bases). Per germline, CDR1 SGHVS and CDR2 FQNEAQ. The CDR3 is made up of 13 amino acids. Full variable domain (outside the CDR3, taken from reference TRBV7-8 and TRBJ2-7): GAGVSQSPRYKVAKRGQDVALRCDPISGHVSLFWYQQALGQGPEFLTYFQNEAQLDKSGLPSDRFFAERPEGSVSTLKIQRTQQEDSAVYLCAVGAGRTYEQYFGPGTRLTVT.